The sequence of this T cell receptor (beta chain) was determined in a study of blood T cells in healthy people across ages. The CDR3 has 14 amino acids. The germline CDR1 and CDR2 sequences are DFQATT and SNEGSKA (reference sequence). Using a J-beta primer mix together with a sample-barcoded 5' primer, a second PCR was run for roughly 6 to 11 cycles. TCRdb independently ran MiXCR on the 5' RACE reads; one entry per CDR3 protein. Of 700,000 to 950,000 distinct CDR3 sequences in the sample, about three fifths were seen once. This rearrangement joins TRBV20-1 to TRBJ2-5, with 13 positions matching TRBD2. Gene TRBJ2-1 matches the end of the DNA better, so the J call may be wrong. The origin of this receptor is a man aged 25-45 years in good health. The sequencing input was blood. The CDR3: CSADGTSGTNEQFF. The CDR3 nucleotides read TGCAGTGCTGACGGGACTAGCGGGACGAATGAGCAGTTCTTC.